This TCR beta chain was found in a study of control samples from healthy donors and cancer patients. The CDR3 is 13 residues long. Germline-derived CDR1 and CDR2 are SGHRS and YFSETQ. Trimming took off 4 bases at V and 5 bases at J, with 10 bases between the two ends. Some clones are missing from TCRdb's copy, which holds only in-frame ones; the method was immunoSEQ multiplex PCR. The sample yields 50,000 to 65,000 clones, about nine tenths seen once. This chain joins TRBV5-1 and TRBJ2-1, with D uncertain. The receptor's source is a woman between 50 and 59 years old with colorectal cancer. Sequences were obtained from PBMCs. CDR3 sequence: CASSKELDNEQFF. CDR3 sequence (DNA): TGCGCCAGCAGCAAGGAATTGGACAATGAGCAGTTCTTC.